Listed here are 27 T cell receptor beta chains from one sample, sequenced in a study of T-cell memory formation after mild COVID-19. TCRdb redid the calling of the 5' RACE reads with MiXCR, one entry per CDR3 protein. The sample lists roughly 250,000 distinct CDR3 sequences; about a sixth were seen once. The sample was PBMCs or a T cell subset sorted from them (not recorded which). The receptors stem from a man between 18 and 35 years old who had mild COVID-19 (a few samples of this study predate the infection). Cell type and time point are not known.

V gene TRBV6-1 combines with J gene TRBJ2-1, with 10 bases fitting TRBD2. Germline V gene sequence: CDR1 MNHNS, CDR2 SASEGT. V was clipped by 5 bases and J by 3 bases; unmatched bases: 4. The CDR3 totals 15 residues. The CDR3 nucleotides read TGTGCCAGCAGTCGTATAGCGGGGGGCTACAATGAGCAGTTCTTC. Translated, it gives CASSRIAGGYNEQFF.

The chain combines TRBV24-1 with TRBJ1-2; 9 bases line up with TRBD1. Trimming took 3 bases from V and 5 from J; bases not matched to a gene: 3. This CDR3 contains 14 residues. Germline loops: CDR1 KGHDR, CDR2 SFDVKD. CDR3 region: CATSDNRGRYGYTF. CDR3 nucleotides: TGTGCCACCAGTGATAACAGGGGGCGTTATGGCTACACCTTC.

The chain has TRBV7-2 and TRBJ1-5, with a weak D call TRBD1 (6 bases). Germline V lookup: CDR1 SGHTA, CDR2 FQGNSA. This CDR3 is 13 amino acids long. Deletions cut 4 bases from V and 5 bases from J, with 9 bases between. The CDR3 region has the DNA TGTGCCAGCAGCTATAGACAGGATCAGCCCCAGCATTTT. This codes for CASSYRQDQPQHF.

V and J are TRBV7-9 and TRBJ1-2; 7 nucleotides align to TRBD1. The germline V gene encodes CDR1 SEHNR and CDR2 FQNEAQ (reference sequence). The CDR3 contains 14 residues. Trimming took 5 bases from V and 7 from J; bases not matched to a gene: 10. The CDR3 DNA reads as TGTGCCAGCAGCCCCTCGACAGGGAAAGTTGGCTACACCTTC. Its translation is CASSPSTGKVGYTF. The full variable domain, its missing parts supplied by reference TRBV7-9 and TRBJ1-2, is DTGVSQNPRHKITKRGQNVTFRCDPISEHNRLYWYRQTLGQGPEFLTYFQNEAQLEKSRLLSDRFSAERPKGSFSTLEIQRTEQGDSAMYLCASSPSTGKVGYTFGSGTRLTVV.

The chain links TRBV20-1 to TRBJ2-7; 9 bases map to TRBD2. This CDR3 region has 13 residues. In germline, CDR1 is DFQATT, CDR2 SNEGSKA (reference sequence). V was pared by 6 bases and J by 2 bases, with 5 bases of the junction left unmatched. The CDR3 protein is CSATGLATYEQYF. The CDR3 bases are TGCAGTGCAACGGGACTAGCAACCTACGAGCAGTACTTC.

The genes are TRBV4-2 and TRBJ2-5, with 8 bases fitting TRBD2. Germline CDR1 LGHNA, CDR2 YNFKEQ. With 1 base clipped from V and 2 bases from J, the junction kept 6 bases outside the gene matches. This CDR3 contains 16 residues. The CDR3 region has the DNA TGTGCCAGCAGCCAAGTCGGTTCGGGGGGGCAAGAGACCCAGTACTTC. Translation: CASSQVGSGGQETQYF.

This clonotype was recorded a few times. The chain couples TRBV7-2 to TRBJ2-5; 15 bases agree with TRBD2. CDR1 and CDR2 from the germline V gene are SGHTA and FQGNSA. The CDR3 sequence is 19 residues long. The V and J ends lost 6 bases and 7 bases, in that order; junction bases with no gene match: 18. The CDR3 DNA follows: TGTGCCAGCAGTCGCGACTCTCCGGGACTAGCGGGGGGTTTTGGGACCCAGTACTTC. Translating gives CASSRDSPGLAGGFGTQYF.

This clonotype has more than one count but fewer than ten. This CDR3 is CSVQGGGSGNTIYF. The CDR3 nucleotides read TGCAGCGTTCAGGGAGGGGGCTCTGGAAACACCATATATTTT. The rearrangement joins TRBV29-1 to TRBJ1-3, with D possibly TRBD1 on 6 matching bases. Trimming took off 5 bases at V and 0 bases at J, with 11 bases between the two ends. The CDR3 is 14 amino acids. Germline CDR1 and CDR2: SQVTM and ANQGSEA.

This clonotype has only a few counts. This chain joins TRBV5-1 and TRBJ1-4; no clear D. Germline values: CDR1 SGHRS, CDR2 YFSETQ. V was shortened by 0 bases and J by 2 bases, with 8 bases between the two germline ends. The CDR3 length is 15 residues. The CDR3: CASSLAPGTNEKLFF. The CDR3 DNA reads TGCGCCAGCAGCTTGGCCCCGGGGACTAATGAAAAACTGTTTTTT. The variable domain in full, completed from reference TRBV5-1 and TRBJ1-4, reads KAGVTQTPRYLIKTRGQQVTLSCSPISGHRSVSWYQQTPGQGLQFLFEYFSETQRNKGNFPGRFSGRQFSNSRSEMNVSTLELGDSALYLCASSLAPGTNEKLFFGSGTQLSVL.

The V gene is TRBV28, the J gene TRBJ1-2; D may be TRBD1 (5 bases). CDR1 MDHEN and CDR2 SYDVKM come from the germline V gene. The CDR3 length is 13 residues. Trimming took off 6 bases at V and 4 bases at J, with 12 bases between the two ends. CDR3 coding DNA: TGTGCCAGCAGAACGACAGTCAGCTATGGCTACACCTTC. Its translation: CASRTTVSYGYTF.

As DNA, the CDR3 is TGTGCCAGCAGTTACAGAGTCGGGACAGAGAACTATGGCTACACCTTC. It codes for CASSYRVGTENYGYTF. The chain links TRBV6-5 to TRBJ1-2, with 7 bases matching TRBD1. The length of the CDR3 is 16 residues. Looked up from germline, CDR1 is MNHEY and CDR2 is SVGAGI. V lost 2 bases and J lost 2; bases outside the gene matches: 8.

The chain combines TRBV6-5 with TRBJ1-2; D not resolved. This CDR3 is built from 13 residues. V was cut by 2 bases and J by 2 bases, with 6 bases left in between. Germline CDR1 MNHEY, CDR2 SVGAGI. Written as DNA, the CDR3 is TGTGCCAGCAGTTACACCCCGAACTATGGCTACACCTTC. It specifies CASSYTPNYGYTF.

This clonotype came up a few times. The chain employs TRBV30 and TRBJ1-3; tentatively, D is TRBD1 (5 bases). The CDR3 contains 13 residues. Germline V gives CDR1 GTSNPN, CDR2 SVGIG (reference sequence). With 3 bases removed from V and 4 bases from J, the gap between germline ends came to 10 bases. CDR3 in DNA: TGTGCCTGGAGCAGGGAATCCGGAAACACCATATATTTT. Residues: CAWSRESGNTIYF. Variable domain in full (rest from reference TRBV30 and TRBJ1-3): SQTIHQWPATLVQPVGSPLSLECTVEGTSNPNLYWYRQAAGRGLQLLFYSVGIGQISSEVPQNLSASRPQDRQFILSSKKLLLSDSGFYLCAWSRESGNTIYFGEGSWLTVV.

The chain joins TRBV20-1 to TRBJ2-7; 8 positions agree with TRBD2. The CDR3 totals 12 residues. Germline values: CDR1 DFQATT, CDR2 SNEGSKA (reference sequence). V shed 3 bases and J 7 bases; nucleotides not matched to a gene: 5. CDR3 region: CSASGGAKEQYF. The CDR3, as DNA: TGCAGTGCTAGCGGGGGGGCGAAGGAGCAGTACTTC.

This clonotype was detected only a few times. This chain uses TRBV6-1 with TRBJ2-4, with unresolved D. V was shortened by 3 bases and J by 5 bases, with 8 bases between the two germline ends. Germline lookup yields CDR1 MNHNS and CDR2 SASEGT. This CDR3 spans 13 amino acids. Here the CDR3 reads CASSEMWENIQYF. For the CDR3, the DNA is TGTGCCAGCAGTGAGATGTGGGAAAACATTCAGTACTTC.

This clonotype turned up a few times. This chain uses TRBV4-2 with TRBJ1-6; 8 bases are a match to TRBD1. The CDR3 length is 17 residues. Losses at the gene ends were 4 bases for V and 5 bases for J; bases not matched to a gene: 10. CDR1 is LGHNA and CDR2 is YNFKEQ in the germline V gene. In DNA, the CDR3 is TGTGCCAGCAGCCCTACCTCGACAGGGGAACATAATTCACCCCTCCACTTT. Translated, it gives CASSPTSTGEHNSPLHF.

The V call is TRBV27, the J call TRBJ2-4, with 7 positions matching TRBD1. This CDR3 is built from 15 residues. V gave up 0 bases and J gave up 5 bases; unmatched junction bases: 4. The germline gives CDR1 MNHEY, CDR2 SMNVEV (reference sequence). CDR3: CASSLSRQGQNIQYF. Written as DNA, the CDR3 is TGTGCCAGCAGTTTATCGAGACAGGGTCAAAACATTCAGTACTTC.

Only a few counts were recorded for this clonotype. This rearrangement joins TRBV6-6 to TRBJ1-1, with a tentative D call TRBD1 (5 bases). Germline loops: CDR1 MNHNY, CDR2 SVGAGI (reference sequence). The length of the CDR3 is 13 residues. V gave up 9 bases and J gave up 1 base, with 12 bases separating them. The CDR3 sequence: CASSRRGNTEAFF. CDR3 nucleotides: TGTGCCAGTAGTCGAAGGGGGAACACTGAAGCTTTCTTT.

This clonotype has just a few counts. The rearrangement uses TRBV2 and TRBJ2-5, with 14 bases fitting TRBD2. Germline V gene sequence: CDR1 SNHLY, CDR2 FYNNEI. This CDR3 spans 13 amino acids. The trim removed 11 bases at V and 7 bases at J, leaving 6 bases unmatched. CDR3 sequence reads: CAGGLAGGGTQYF. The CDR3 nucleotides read TGTGCCGGTGGACTAGCGGGGGGAGGGACCCAGTACTTC.

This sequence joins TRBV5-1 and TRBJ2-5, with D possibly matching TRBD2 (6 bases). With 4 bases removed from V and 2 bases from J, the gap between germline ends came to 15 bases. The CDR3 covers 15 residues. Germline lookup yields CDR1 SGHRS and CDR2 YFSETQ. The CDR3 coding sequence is TGCGCCAGCAGCATACCGGGACTCTTACAAGAGACCCAGTACTTC. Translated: CASSIPGLLQETQYF.

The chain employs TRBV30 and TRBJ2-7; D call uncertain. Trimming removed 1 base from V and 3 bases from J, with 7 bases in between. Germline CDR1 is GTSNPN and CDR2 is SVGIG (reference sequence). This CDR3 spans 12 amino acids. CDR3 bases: TGTGCCTGGAGTGAGCCTCACTACGAGCAGTACTTC. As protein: CAWSEPHYEQYF.

The CDR3 coding sequence is TGTGCCAGCAAAAGCGGACCCGTAAAAAACATTCAGTACTTC. Translated, it gives CASKSGPVKNIQYF. The chain employs TRBV6-2 or TRBV6-3 and TRBJ2-4; D is possibly TRBD2 (5 bases). The CDR3 is 14 residues long. Germline V lookup: CDR1 MNHEY, CDR2 SVGEGT. V was clipped by 7 bases and J by 4 bases, with 14 bases between them.

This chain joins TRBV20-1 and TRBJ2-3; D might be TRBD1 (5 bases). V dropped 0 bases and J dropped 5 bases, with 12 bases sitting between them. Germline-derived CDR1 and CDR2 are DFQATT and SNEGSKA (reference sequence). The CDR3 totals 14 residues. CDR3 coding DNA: TGCAGTGCTAGAGAGGCAGGGCGAGGAGATACGCAGTATTTT. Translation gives CSAREAGRGDTQYF.

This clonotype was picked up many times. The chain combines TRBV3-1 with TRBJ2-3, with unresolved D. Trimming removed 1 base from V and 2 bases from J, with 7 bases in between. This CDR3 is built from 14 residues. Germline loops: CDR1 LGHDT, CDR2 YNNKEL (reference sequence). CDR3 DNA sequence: TGTGCCAGCAGCCAAGTGGGATTCACAGATACGCAGTATTTT. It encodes CASSQVGFTDTQYF.

The CDR3 protein is CASSSPGSVQPQHF. Here the CDR3 DNA reads TGTGCCAGCAGCTCCCCGGGCAGCGTTCAGCCCCAGCATTTT. The chain links TRBV7-3 to TRBJ1-5; D gene ambiguous. CDR1 is SGHTA and CDR2 is FQGTGA in the germline V gene. The CDR3 extends over 14 amino acids. Trimming removed 4 bases from V and 6 bases from J, with 13 bases in between.

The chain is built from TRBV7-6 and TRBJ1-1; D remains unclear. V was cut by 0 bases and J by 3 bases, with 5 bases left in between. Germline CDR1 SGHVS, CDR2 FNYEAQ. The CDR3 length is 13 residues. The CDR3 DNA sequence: TGTGCCAGCAGCTTAGCGGTCGACACTGAAGCTTTCTTT. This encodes CASSLAVDTEAFF.

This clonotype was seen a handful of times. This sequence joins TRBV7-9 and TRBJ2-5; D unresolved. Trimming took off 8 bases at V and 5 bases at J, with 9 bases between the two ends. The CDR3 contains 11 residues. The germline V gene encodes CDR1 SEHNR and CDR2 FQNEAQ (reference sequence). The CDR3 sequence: CASVTWETQYF. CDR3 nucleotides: TGTGCCAGCGTAACGTGGGAGACCCAGTACTTC. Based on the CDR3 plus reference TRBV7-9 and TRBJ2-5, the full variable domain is DTGVSQNPRHKITKRGQNVTFRCDPISEHNRLYWYRQTLGQGPEFLTYFQNEAQLEKSRLLSDRFSAERPKGSFSTLEIQRTEQGDSAMYLCASVTWETQYFGPGTRLLVL.